Listed here is a single T cell receptor (beta chain). Its antigen is as yet unknown. Per germline, CDR1 SGHRS and CDR2 YFSETQ. Trimming removed 3 bases from V and 6 bases from J; junction bases left unmatched: 7. The CDR3 loop spans 15 amino acids. PCR primers comprised 60 Vbeta and 13 Jbeta primers. Some clones are missing from TCRdb's copy, which holds only in-frame ones; the method was immunoSEQ multiplex PCR. The sample holds about 96,000 clones, roughly 79% seen once. The data originate from a study of cytomegalovirus exposure and HLA in healthy donors. The study's findings and limits: A few CMV-associated chains proved CMV antigen-specific in vitro. The study had only CMV serostatus as immune exposure information. Per a prior analysis, the majority of TCR beta V segments were productive roughly 90% or roughly 30% of the time. An apparent linkage of common viral pathogens to several of the most significant clusters emerged in a later analysis.

The sequencing input was PBMCs. The source is a female donor in good health and CMV-seropositive. The gene calls are TRBV5-1 and TRBJ1-5; 9 bases are shared with TRBD1. As DNA, the CDR3 is TGCGCCAGCAGCTCGGACAGGGGTTGGAGTCAGCCCCAGCATTTT. Its translation is CASSSDRGWSQPQHF.